These 9 T cell receptor beta chains were sequenced from one sample in a study of identical twins. TCRdb re-analysed the 5' RACE reads in MiXCR, keeping a single row per CDR3 protein. This table has some 600,000 distinct CDR3 sequences, just over 7% appearing once. This sample was also put to use in a study of yellow fever vaccine responses in identical twins.

Sequencing was performed on PBMCs. Receptor source: a woman in her late teens or twenties in good health.

The rearrangement uses TRBV4-1 and TRBJ2-1; D perhaps matches TRBD1 (5 bases). V lost 0 bases to trimming and J lost 6 bases, with 12 bases between them. This CDR3 spans 15 amino acids. From germline, CDR1 is MGHRA and CDR2 YSYEKL. In nucleotides, the CDR3 is TGCGCCAGCAGCCAAGACCCAGGGAACCGCAATGAGCAGTTCTTC. It specifies CASSQDPGNRNEQFF.

This clonotype was seen only a few times. For the CDR3, the DNA is TGTGCCAGCAGCCATGGGGGAAAGACCCGGACCGGGGAGCTGTTTTTT. This codes for CASSHGGKTRTGELFF. The chain recombines TRBV7-8 with TRBJ2-2; tentatively, D is TRBD1 or TRBD2 (5 bases each). Germline CDR1 reads SGHVS; CDR2 reads FQNEAQ. Trimming took off 5 bases at V and 5 bases at J, with 18 bases between the two ends. CDR3 length: 16 amino acids.

The sample holds a few counts of this clonotype. The J gene is TRBJ1-1, the V gene TRBV2; D ambiguous. Germline values: CDR1 SNHLY, CDR2 FYNNEI. The CDR3 covers 13 residues. Trimming took off 1 base at V and 4 bases at J, with 7 bases between the two ends. The CDR3 is CASSEEAGTEAFF. CDR3 DNA: TGTGCCAGCAGTGAAGAAGCGGGCACTGAAGCTTTCTTT.

The rearrangement uses TRBV2 and TRBJ1-5; tentatively, D is TRBD1 (5 bases). This CDR3 is built from 17 residues. The V end lost 4 bases, the J end lost 0 bases, and 16 bases lay between the germline ends. Germline values: CDR1 SNHLY, CDR2 FYNNEI. DNA of the CDR3: TGTGCCAGCAGTGGAATTAAGAGGGGCGATAGCAATCAGCCCCAGCATTTT. This translates into CASSGIKRGDSNQPQHF. Full variable domain (remainder filled in from reference TRBV2 and TRBJ1-5): EPEVTQTPSHQVTQMGQEVILRCVPISNHLYFYWYRQILGQKVEFLVSFYNNEISEKSEIFDDQFSVERPDGSNFTLKIRSTKLEDSAMYFCASSGIKRGDSNQPQHFGDGTRLSIL.

This clonotype was observed many times. This chain connects TRBV29-1 to TRBJ2-3; the match to TRBD2 covers 9 bases. Trimming at V came to 4 bases and at J to 0 bases, leaving 11 bases not matched to a gene. This CDR3 comprises 17 residues. From germline, CDR1 is SQVTM and CDR2 ANQGSEA. The CDR3 nucleotides read TGCAGCGTTGTGCGGGGGGGCCATCCCGCTAGCACAGATACGCAGTATTTT. Its translation is CSVVRGGHPASTDTQYF.

This chain links TRBV5-5 with TRBJ2-7; maybe TRBD2 (6 bases). The germline CDR1 and CDR2 sequences are SGHKS and YYEKEE (reference sequence). There are 14 residues in the CDR3. The ends were cut back, 0 bases at V and 5 bases at J, with 12 bases in the middle. Here the CDR3 DNA reads TGTGCCAGCAGCTTGGTGCCTAGCGTACACGAGCAGTACTTC. Its protein is CASSLVPSVHEQYF.

In this sample, this clonotype turned up many times. Written as DNA, the CDR3 is TGTGCCAGCAGCCCTCGGACAGCTCAAGAGACCCAGTACTTC. It encodes CASSPRTAQETQYF. The chain employs TRBV12-3 or TRBV12-4 and TRBJ2-5, with D possibly being TRBD1 (6 bases). The V end lost 6 bases, the J end lost 2 bases, and 13 bases lay between the germline ends. The CDR3 has 14 residues.

This clonotype was picked up a small number of times. V is TRBV20-1 and J is TRBJ2-3; either TRBD1 or TRBD2 may fit D (5 bases each). The CDR3 contains 12 residues. Germline V gives CDR1 DFQATT, CDR2 SNEGSKA (reference sequence). In DNA form, the CDR3 reads TGCAGCGCCCCCGGGGCGACAGATACGCAGTATTTT. Translated, it gives CSAPGATDTQYF.

The table lists this clonotype with a few counts. The chain joins TRBV5-1 to TRBJ1-3; 8 positions agree with TRBD1. The CDR3 totals 19 residues. Losses at the gene ends were 0 bases for V and 4 bases for J; bases not matched to a gene: 15. In germline, CDR1 is SGHRS, CDR2 YFSETQ. The CDR3 coding sequence is TGCGCCAGCAGCTTGGGGACTGGATCCGACAGGGGTGAGGGAAACACCATATATTTT. Its protein is CASSLGTGSDRGEGNTIYF.